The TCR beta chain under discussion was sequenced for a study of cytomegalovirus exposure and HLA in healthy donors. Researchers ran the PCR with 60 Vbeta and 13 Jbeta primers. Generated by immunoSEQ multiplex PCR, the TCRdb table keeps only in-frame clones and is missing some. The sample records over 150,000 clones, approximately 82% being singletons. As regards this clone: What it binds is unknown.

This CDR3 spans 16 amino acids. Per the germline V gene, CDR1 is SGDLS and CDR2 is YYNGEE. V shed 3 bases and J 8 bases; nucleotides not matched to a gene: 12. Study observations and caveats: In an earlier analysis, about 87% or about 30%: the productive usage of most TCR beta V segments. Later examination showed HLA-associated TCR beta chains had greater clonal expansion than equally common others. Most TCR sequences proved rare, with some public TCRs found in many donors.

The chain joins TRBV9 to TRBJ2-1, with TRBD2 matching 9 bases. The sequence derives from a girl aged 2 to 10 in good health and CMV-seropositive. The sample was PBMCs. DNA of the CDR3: TGTGCCAGCAGCGAAACCCATGCGGGAGGGCGGTATGAGCAGTTCTTC. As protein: CASSETHAGGRYEQFF. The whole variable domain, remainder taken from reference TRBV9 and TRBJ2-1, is DSGVTQTPKHLITATGQRVTLRCSPRSGDLSVYWYQQSLDQGLQFLIQYYNGEERAKGNILERFSAQQFPDLHSELNLSSLELGDSALYFCASSETHAGGRYEQFFGPGTRLTVL.